This passage covers 22 T cell receptor beta chains from one sample sequenced in a study of CD8 T cells in Susac syndrome. RNA was extracted with the RNeasy kit, and a quantity of roughly 0.5 to 1 ug was reverse transcribed using random hexamers. TCRdb re-analysed the immunoSEQ multiplex PCR reads in MiXCR, keeping a single row per CDR3 protein. Of a few hundred thousand distinct CDR3 sequences in the sample, approximately 95% were seen once. The sequencing input was CD4+ T cells from PBMCs. Source of these receptors: a human donor with multiple sclerosis.

The chain carries TRBV20-1 and TRBJ2-4; D perhaps matches TRBD2 (6 bases). Germline V gives CDR1 DFQATT, CDR2 SNEGSKA (reference sequence). Trimming stripped 5 bases from V and 6 bases from J, with 20 bases between. This CDR3 region has 15 residues. The CDR3 loop is CSALARVNLGNIQYF. The CDR3 nucleotides read TGCAGTGCTCTAGCGAGGGTGAATTTAGGAAACATTCAGTACTTC.

With regard to this clonotype: Relative to the germline gene, one junction end is altered; a read error may explain this. This chain uses TRBV7-9 with TRBJ1-2, with a possible D match to TRBD1 (6 bases). The CDR3 covers 14 residues. The V gene's germline CDR1 is SEHNR and CDR2 FQNEAQ (reference sequence). The CDR3 coding sequence is TGTGCCAGCCTTGGCTCAGGGGCCGGGTATGGCTACACTTTC. Residues: CASLGSGAGYGYTF. Based on the CDR3 plus reference TRBV7-9 and TRBJ1-2, the full variable domain is DTGVSQNPRHKITKRGQNVTFRCDPISEHNRLYWYRQTLGQGPEFLTYFQNEAQLEKSRLLSDRFSAERPKGSFSTLEIQRTEQGDSAMYLCASLGSGAGYGYTFGSGTRLTVV.

This clonotype appeared once. The chain employs TRBV29-1 and TRBJ2-5; weak D call: TRBD1 (7 bases). CDR3 size: 15 residues. V was shortened by 5 bases and J by 1 base, with 17 bases between the two germline ends. Looked up from germline, CDR1 is SQVTM and CDR2 is ANQGSEA. The CDR3 sequence: CSVSIGGQIQETQYF. CDR3 DNA: TGCAGCGTTTCAATCGGGGGACAGATCCAAGAGACCCAGTACTTC.

The chain carries TRBV28 and TRBJ2-5; weak D call: TRBD2 (7 bases). V lost 8 bases and J lost 4, with 14 bases in between. The germline V gene encodes CDR1 MDHEN and CDR2 SYDVKM. This CDR3 contains 13 residues. The DNA of the CDR3 is TGTGCCAGCGTAAGGGGGGGCTTAGAGACCCAGTACTTC. Amino acids: CASVRGGLETQYF. Full variable domain (remainder filled in from reference TRBV28 and TRBJ2-5): DVKVTQSSRYLVKRTGEKVFLECVQDMDHENMFWYRQDPGLGLRLIYFSYDVKMKEKGDIPEGYSVSREKKERFSLILESASTNQTSMYLCASVRGGLETQYFGPGTRLLVL.

This chain uses TRBV7-2 with TRBJ1-5; D uncertain. Germline values: CDR1 SGHTA, CDR2 FQGNSA. V lost 7 bases, J lost 2 bases, and 18 bases lay in between. The CDR3 is 16 amino acids. CDR3 nucleotide sequence: TGTGCCAGCAAAGGGTCGGTCGGCCCTGGCAATCAGCCCCAGCATTTT. Its protein is CASKGSVGPGNQPQHF.

The rearrangement joins TRBV6-1 to TRBJ2-7, with 11 bases fitting TRBD2. V was pared by 5 bases and J by 5 bases, with 14 bases of the junction left unmatched. The CDR3 sequence is 17 residues long. Germline V CDR1 and CDR2: MNHNS, SASEGT. CDR3 protein: CASSPNSGRVLGHEQYF. Here the CDR3 DNA reads TGTGCCAGCAGTCCCAATAGCGGGAGGGTCCTTGGGCACGAGCAGTACTTC.

This chain links TRBV20-1 with TRBJ2-5; 8 bases map to TRBD1. The CDR3 extends over 15 amino acids. J gave up 4 bases and V 6 bases, and 13 bases lay outside the gene matches. Per the germline V gene, CDR1 is DFQATT and CDR2 is SNEGSKA (reference sequence). The CDR3 nucleotides read TGCAGTGCCACGCCAAGGACAGGGATTTTAGAGACCCAGTACTTC. It specifies CSATPRTGILETQYF.

This clonotype was observed once. The J gene is TRBJ1-1, the V gene TRBV2; possible D gene TRBD1, 6 bases. V was pared by 7 bases and J by 11 bases, with 20 bases between. This CDR3 is built from 13 residues. Looked up from germline, CDR1 is SNHLY and CDR2 is FYNNEI. The CDR3, as DNA: TGTGCCAGCACTGAGCAGGGGTCGTTTCGTGCTTTCTTT. Protein: CASTEQGSFRAFF. The full variable domain, completed using reference TRBV2 and TRBJ1-1, is EPEVTQTPSHQVTQMGQEVILRCVPISNHLYFYWYRQILGQKVEFLVSFYNNEISEKSEIFDDQFSVERPDGSNFTLKIRSTKLEDSAMYFCASTEQGSFRAFFGQGTRLTVV.

The chain employs TRBV20-1 and TRBJ2-5; 12 nucleotides agree with TRBD2. The V segment lost 5 bases and the J segment 1 base; nucleotides outside the gene matches: 8. Looked up from germline, CDR1 is DFQATT and CDR2 is SNEGSKA (reference sequence). The CDR3 extends over 16 amino acids. For the CDR3, the DNA is TGCAGTGCTCTCGTCACTAGCGGGGGGAGCCAAGAGACCCAGTACTTC. Translation gives CSALVTSGGSQETQYF.

This clonotype is a singleton in its sample. The chain's CDR3 is CASSLGWATAAYEQYF. The CDR3 nucleotides are TGTGCCAGCAGCCTCGGGTGGGCGACAGCAGCCTACGAGCAGTACTTC. The rearrangement uses TRBV5-6 and TRBJ2-7; tentatively, D is TRBD1 (5 bases). Germline V lookup: CDR1 SGHDT, CDR2 YYEEEE. The CDR3 sequence is 16 residues long. With 4 bases removed from V and 2 bases from J, the gap between germline ends came to 19 bases. The whole variable domain, filled in from reference TRBV5-6 and TRBJ2-7, reads DAGVTQSPTHLIKTRGQQVTLRCSPKSGHDTVSWYQQALGQGPQFIFQYYEEEERQRGNFPDRFSGHQFPNYSSELNVNALLLGDSALYLCASSLGWATAAYEQYFGPGTRLTVT.

The chain has TRBV9 and TRBJ2-1, with TRBD2 matching over 9 bases. Per germline, CDR1 SGDLS and CDR2 YYNGEE. The CDR3 spans 15 residues. V lost 2 bases to trimming and J lost 4 bases; unmatched junction nucleotides: 4. CDR3 region: CASSVSSGTYNEQFF. DNA for the CDR3: TGTGCCAGCAGCGTTTCTAGCGGGACTTACAATGAGCAGTTCTTC.

This chain connects TRBV28 to TRBJ1-1; weak D call: TRBD1 (5 bases). This CDR3 is built from 13 residues. V lost 5 bases and J lost 6, with 13 bases in between. The germline CDR1 and CDR2 sequences are MDHEN and SYDVKM. DNA for the CDR3: TGTGCCAGCAGTCGGCGACAGAATTCTGAAGCTTTCTTT. Translating it yields CASSRRQNSEAFF.

This chain joins TRBV20-1 and TRBJ2-3, with 9 bases matching TRBD2. From germline, CDR1 is DFQATT and CDR2 SNEGSKA (reference sequence). The CDR3 is 12 amino acids. The junction had 2 bases not matched to a gene; V was cut back by 7 bases and J by 3 bases. Here the CDR3 DNA reads TGCAGTGGCGGGAGGGGGACAGATACGCAGTATTTT. Protein: CSGGRGTDTQYF.

The chain joins TRBV15 to TRBJ2-7, with 7 bases identical to TRBD1. CDR1 LNHNV and CDR2 YYDKDF come from the germline V gene (reference sequence). V gave up 3 bases and J gave up 1 base; unmatched junction bases: 3. CDR3 length: 14 residues. CDR3 in DNA: TGTGCCACCAGCAGCGACAGGGTTTCCTACGAGCAGTACTTC. This sequence encodes CATSSDRVSYEQYF.

This chain links TRBV9 with TRBJ2-3; D is unresolved. In germline, CDR1 is SGDLS, CDR2 YYNGEE. Trimming stripped 4 bases from V and 6 bases from J, with 12 bases between. CDR3 length: 13 amino acids. The DNA of the CDR3 is TGTGCCAGCAGCCCTTCCTCTGGGGATACGCAGTATTTT. Encoded protein: CASSPSSGDTQYF.

The chain joins TRBV20-1 to TRBJ2-1; 11 bases are shared with TRBD2. The CDR3 covers 16 residues. Trimming cost V 1 base and J 3 bases; bases outside gene matches: 5. Germline lookup yields CDR1 DFQATT and CDR2 SNEGSKA (reference sequence). The CDR3 region has the DNA TGCAGTGCTAGAGTTACTAGCGGGAGAAACTACAATGAGCAGTTCTTC. Translating gives CSARVTSGRNYNEQFF.

The chain has TRBV5-1 and TRBJ2-3; 9 bases line up with TRBD2. Germline V lookup: CDR1 SGHRS, CDR2 YFSETQ. Germline trimming cut 2 bases from V and 6 bases from J; bases unmatched to any gene: 13. The CDR3 has 17 residues. The CDR3 sequence is CASSFGTSSFPGDTQYF. The CDR3 DNA follows: TGCGCCAGCAGCTTTGGGACTAGCTCATTCCCTGGGGATACGCAGTATTTT.

The chain joins TRBV28 to TRBJ2-7; 8 nucleotides align to TRBD2. V lost 6 bases to trimming and J lost 6 bases; unmatched junction nucleotides: 10. The germline CDR1 and CDR2 sequences are MDHEN and SYDVKM. CDR3 length: 14 amino acids. The CDR3 nucleotides read TGTGCCAGCAGACCCCACGCGGGAGGCGGCGAGCAGTACTTC. Protein sequence: CASRPHAGGGEQYF.

The J gene is TRBJ2-7, the V gene TRBV7-6, with 12 positions matching TRBD1. The CDR3 consists of 16 residues. Germline CDR1 reads SGHVS; CDR2 reads FNYEAQ. V shed 5 bases, J shed 7 bases, and the junction held 12 bases outside the gene matches. The CDR3 sequence is CASSRSGTGGRGEQYF. The CDR3 region has the DNA TGTGCCAGCAGCCGCAGCGGGACAGGGGGCCGGGGGGAGCAGTACTTC.

The chain links TRBV4-2 to TRBJ2-7; 14 nucleotides match TRBD2. CDR1 LGHNA and CDR2 YNFKEQ come from the germline V gene. This CDR3 has 16 residues. The V segment lost 3 bases and the J segment 5 bases; nucleotides outside the gene matches: 6. The CDR3 nucleotides are TGTGCCAGCAGCCACGGGACTAGCGGGGGACAGGACGAGCAGTACTTC. Amino acid sequence: CASSHGTSGGQDEQYF.

J is TRBJ2-2 and V is TRBV29-1; no reliable D call. CDR1 and CDR2 from the germline V gene are SQVTM and ANQGSEA. This CDR3 has 16 amino acids. V was pared by 3 bases and J by 3 bases, with 17 bases between. CDR3 coding DNA: TGCAGCGTTGATGGCGGTCAGGCCCGGGACACCGGGGAGCTGTTTTTT. This sequence encodes CSVDGGQARDTGELFF.

The chain carries TRBV7-8 and TRBJ2-1, with a tentative D call TRBD2 (6 bases). The CDR3 runs to 16 residues. The germline gives CDR1 SGHVS, CDR2 FQNEAQ. Between the trimmed V and J ends, which lost 4 bases and 4 bases, there was a span of 17 bases. CDR3 nucleotides: TGTGCCAGCAGCTCCCATCGGGGACTCCCGTACAATGAGCAGTTCTTC. Translation: CASSSHRGLPYNEQFF.